This TCR beta chain comes out of a study of blood T cell repertoires in COVID-19 (dated by TCRdb to 2020 to 2022). Regarding the complete study: Collaborator samples came from the United States, Italy and Spain and covered acute and convalescent phases of COVID-19. The prospective study material was composed of cDNA or gDNA derived from T cells, B-cell-depleted T cells, or PBMCs. The dataset comprised deeply sampled blood TCRbeta repertoires from subjects exposed to, actively infected with, or recovered from COVID-19. The repertoires were released in a freely available public database intended as a resource for research on the immune response to SARS-CoV-2. The samples were drawn from two sources: the first 160 participants of the ongoing ImmuneRACE study, and 1,200 or so subjects contributed by 6 global collaborators. Sample metadata almost always included a de-identified subject ID, COVID-19 status, age in years and sex. Where available, HLA class I and class II types were taken from metadata supplied by the sample provider and were not determined by assay-based typing. Broad study findings and their caveats: How much clinical and demographic metadata was included differed by source and by participant, and the metadata was provided uncurated.

The immunoSEQ Assay, a bias-controlled multiplex PCR, was used to amplify TCRbeta CDR3 regions from genomic DNA. The authors' analysis ran thus. Nucleated cell counts per sample were estimated from amplification of reference gene primers within the assay. To quantify the absolute abundance of each unique TCRbeta CDR3 rearrangement, sequence reads were collapsed and filtered. For each sample, productive Simpson clonality was calculated as the square root of Simpson's diversity index over productive rearrangements. Sourced from immuneACCESS, this table was stored by TCRdb with only in-frame sequences that have V and J called. A share of the clones is absent; for the studies checked, an unresolved V gene accounts for under half, and the remainder has no known explanation. Clone size and V and J calls were adopted from that table, with D and trimming inferred from the DNA. For this sample the table gives around 420,000 clones, of which roughly 87% were detected only once. Roughly 1.9% of the sample is held by the ten biggest clonotypes.

Relative to germline, V is 0 bases shorter and J is 2 bases shorter, with 9 bases between their ends. From a lookup of the germline V gene, CDR1 and CDR2 are SGHRS and YFSETQ. Taken from cysteine to phenylalanine, the CDR3 has 15 residues. Only CDR3 DNA remains: 45 bases, in frame from the first base. Of note for this clone: What this receptor recognizes is not known. The sample holds no much larger clone one base away, and base qualities are not on file.

Participants in the prospective study were enrolled through a virtual design, were aged roughly 18 to 100 years, and lived in some 24 United States geographic areas. In the prospective study, cohorts were assigned on the basis of participant-reported clinical history obtained from a screening survey and a study questionnaire. In the prospective study, whole blood, serum and a nasopharyngeal or oropharyngeal swab were collected from each participant by mobile phlebotomists. Prospective study participants could optionally give additional blood draws and questionnaires over an approximately two-month period. Before DNA extraction, prospective study blood samples were shipped either frozen or at room temperature.

The clonotype comes from a woman aged 40 to 49 with acute COVID-19. Recombination joined TRBV5-1 with TRBJ1-3, with TRBD1 tentatively as D gene (5 bases match). What was sequenced was PBMCs or T cells enriched from blood (not recorded which). The CDR3 region: CASSLAGWAGNTIYF. The nucleotides are TGCGCCAGCAGCTTGGCAGGGTGGGCTGGAAACACCATATATTTT.